Presented here are 28 T cell receptor beta chains from one specimen sequenced in a study of T cells after yellow fever vaccination (dated by TCRdb to the late 2010s). This specimen's treatment or condition label, per the study, means: live attenuated yellow fever vaccine strain. Libraries were constructed by 5' RACE. Sequenced using an Illumina HiSeq 2500. TCRdb reran the public reads through fastp at Q25 and MiXCR, keeping productive beta chains. Each CDR3 protein appears once, grouped with its most common genes and DNA. This sample gives 300,000 to 400,000 distinct CDR3 sequences in total; more than 5.5% of them show up just once. The ten largest account for over 12% of the sample. Sequencing used PBMCs, obtained 5 days after the yellow fever booster vaccination. The receptors here all came from a man between 25 and 39 years old who received the YFV17D yellow fever vaccine.

This clonotype showed up many times. The chain has TRBV15 and TRBJ2-1; D not certain. This CDR3 is 16 amino acids long. The V gene's germline CDR1 is LNHNV and CDR2 YYDKDF (reference sequence). The V and J ends lost 0 bases and 6 bases respectively, with 15 bases between them. In DNA, the CDR3 is TGTGCCACCAGCAGAGATCTAAAAAGTTCAGGCAATGAGCAGTTCTTC. Protein: CATSRDLKSSGNEQFF.

The J gene is TRBJ2-1, the V gene TRBV13; weak D call: TRBD2 (5 bases). CDR1 is PRHDT, CDR2 FYEKMQ, per germline (reference sequence). V was shortened by 10 bases and J by 0 bases, with 16 bases between the two germline ends. The CDR3 has 15 residues. CDR3 region: CAISGGLSSYNEQFF. Written as DNA, the CDR3 is TGTGCCATCTCCGGAGGCTTAAGCTCCTACAATGAGCAGTTCTTC.

The sample holds many counts of this clonotype. V and J are TRBV5-1 and TRBJ2-1, with D possibly being TRBD2 (5 bases). The CDR3 is made up of 12 amino acids. In germline, CDR1 is SGHRS, CDR2 YFSETQ. Trimming removed 2 bases from V and 9 bases from J, with 9 bases in between. CDR3: CASSLTAGEQFF. The CDR3 DNA is TGCGCCAGCAGCTTAACCGCGGGTGAGCAGTTCTTC.

The chain couples TRBV19 to TRBJ2-1; D unclear. The CDR3 has 16 residues. V was cut by 1 base and J by 0 bases, with 10 bases left in between. Germline-derived CDR1 and CDR2 are LNHDA and SQIVND (reference sequence). The DNA of the CDR3 is TGTGCCAGTAGTATAGCCAGCCGGAGCTCCTACAATGAGCAGTTCTTC. It encodes CASSIASRSSYNEQFF.

Ten or more counts support this clonotype. The rearrangement joins TRBV20-1 to TRBJ2-7; a weak D match, TRBD1 (5 bases). With 5 bases removed from V and 0 bases from J, the gap between germline ends came to 14 bases. CDR3 size: 14 residues. Germline values: CDR1 DFQATT, CDR2 SNEGSKA (reference sequence). This CDR3 reads CSASTVPHSYEQYF. DNA of the CDR3: TGCAGTGCTTCGACAGTCCCTCACTCCTACGAGCAGTACTTC.

This clonotype appeared a few times. V gene TRBV30 combines with J gene TRBJ1-6, with a tentative D call TRBD1 (6 bases). The germline V and J ends were trimmed by 4 bases and 4 bases, with 14 bases remaining between them. The CDR3 is made up of 15 amino acids. Germline CDR1 reads GTSNPN; CDR2 reads SVGIG (reference sequence). The CDR3 protein is CAWMGAMGYNSPLHF. CDR3 sequence (DNA): TGTGCCTGGATGGGGGCTATGGGTTATAATTCACCCCTCCACTTT.

This clonotype was counted between two and nine times. The V call is TRBV12-3 or TRBV12-4, the J call TRBJ1-2; tentative D call: TRBD1 (5 bases). Trimming took off 6 bases at V and 8 bases at J, with 13 bases between the two ends. The CDR3 runs 12 residues. The CDR3 sequence is CASRTQGGGYTF. CDR3 nucleotides: TGTGCCAGCAGGACCCAGGGCGGGGGCTACACCTTC.

This sequence joins TRBV3-1 and TRBJ2-5; unclear D gene. Germline V lookup: CDR1 LGHDT, CDR2 YNNKEL (reference sequence). The V gene lost 0 bases and the J gene lost 2 bases, with 7 bases spanning the gap. CDR3 size: 14 residues. The CDR3, as DNA: TGTGCCAGCAGCCAAGACACTAAGCAAGAGACCCAGTACTTC. Protein sequence: CASSQDTKQETQYF.

V and J are TRBV28 and TRBJ1-2; D is unclear. CDR3 length: 10 residues. V lost 9 bases to trimming and J lost 4 bases, with 6 bases between them. Looked up from germline, CDR1 is MDHEN and CDR2 is SYDVKM. The CDR3 region has the DNA TGTGCCAGTATGGGCTATGGCTACACCTTC. Its translation is CASMGYGYTF.

The CDR3 sequence is CASSASGTALTNEKLFF. Here the CDR3 DNA reads TGTGCCAGCAGCGCATCCGGGACAGCGCTCACTAATGAAAAACTGTTTTTT. The rearrangement links TRBV7-2 to TRBJ1-4; 7 bases are shared with TRBD1. In germline, CDR1 is SGHTA, CDR2 FQGNSA. The J segment lost 2 bases and the V segment lost 5 bases, leaving 11 bases of the junction unmatched. The CDR3 is made up of 17 amino acids.

This clonotype was seen many times. The rearrangement links TRBV5-5 to TRBJ2-7; D gene unclear. Trimming removed 4 bases from V and 1 base from J, with 12 bases in between. This CDR3 has 14 residues. Germline-derived CDR1 and CDR2 are SGHKS and YYEKEE (reference sequence). The CDR3 protein is CASSQELKSYEQYF. The CDR3 bases are TGTGCCAGCAGCCAGGAACTGAAATCCTACGAGCAGTACTTC.

This clonotype was picked up many times. This chain uses TRBV5-1 with TRBJ2-3; D gene unclear. The CDR3 contains 12 residues. The germline V gene has CDR1 SGHRS and CDR2 YFSETQ. V was trimmed by 4 bases and J by 7 bases, leaving 10 bases between them. The chain's CDR3 is CASSDPRNTQYF. In DNA form, the CDR3 reads TGCGCCAGCAGCGATCCAAGGAATACGCAGTATTTT.

The sample holds many counts of this clonotype. J is TRBJ1-5 and V is TRBV7-2; D may be TRBD1 (5 bases). The V gene lost 3 bases and the J gene lost 5 bases, with 11 bases spanning the gap. CDR1 SGHTA and CDR2 FQGNSA come from the germline V gene. The CDR3 contains 14 residues. CDR3 nucleotide sequence: TGTGCCAGCAGCTTCGGGGGTGGGGATCAGCCCCAGCATTTT. Its translation: CASSFGGGDQPQHF. The variable domain in full, completed from reference TRBV7-2 and TRBJ1-5, reads GAGVSQSPSNKVTEKGKDVELRCDPISGHTALYWYRQSLGQGLEFLIYFQGNSAPDKSGLPSDRFSAERTGGSVSTLTIQRTQQEDSAVYLCASSFGGGDQPQHFGDGTRLSIL.

V and J are TRBV19 and TRBJ2-1, with D possibly matching TRBD2 (5 bases). In germline, CDR1 is LNHDA, CDR2 SQIVND (reference sequence). V shed 6 bases and J shed 4 bases, with 13 bases lying between them. This CDR3 contains 14 residues. CDR3 residues: CASSRRVLYNEQFF. In DNA form, the CDR3 reads TGTGCCAGTAGCCGGCGGGTCCTGTACAATGAGCAGTTCTTC. Drawing the rest from reference TRBV19 and TRBJ2-1, the complete variable domain is DGGITQSPKYLFRKEGQNVTLSCEQNLNHDAMYWYRQDPGQGLRLIYYSQIVNDFQKGDIAEGYSVSREKKESFPLTVTSAQKNPTAFYLCASSRRVLYNEQFFGPGTRLTVL.

This clonotype has more than one count but fewer than ten. The rearrangement uses TRBV11-2 and TRBJ2-2; possibly TRBD2 for D (6 bases). Germline CDR1 and CDR2: SGHAT and FQNNGV. The CDR3 loop spans 17 amino acids. V was trimmed by 0 bases and J by 0 bases, leaving 11 bases between them. The CDR3 reads CASSLEMAGPNTGELFF. The CDR3 DNA sequence: TGTGCCAGCAGCTTAGAGATGGCGGGACCGAACACCGGGGAGCTGTTTTTT.

There are many counts of this clonotype. The chain employs TRBV12-5 and TRBJ2-1; no reliable D call. The CDR3 spans 14 residues. The V gene lost 7 bases and the J gene lost 10 bases, with 20 bases spanning the gap. Germline CDR1 and CDR2: LGHNT and FRNRAP. The CDR3 coding sequence is TGTGCTAGTGCGACCTCTTTCAGGCCCTGGGAGCAGTTCTTC. Amino acid sequence: CASATSFRPWEQFF.

In its sample, this clonotype was seen many times. V and J are TRBV3-1 and TRBJ2-7; the D gene is possibly TRBD2 (5 bases). The CDR3 runs to 16 residues. Trimming took off 3 bases at V and 4 bases at J, with 19 bases between the two ends. Germline loops: CDR1 LGHDT, CDR2 YNNKEL (reference sequence). The CDR3 sequence is CASSQLGGLSYYEQYF. The DNA of the CDR3 is TGTGCCAGCAGCCAGTTGGGCGGGTTGTCCTATTACGAGCAGTACTTC.

In nucleotides, the CDR3 is TGTGCCAGCAGCTACCGGGACAGTGATAATTCACCCCTCCACTTT. It specifies CASSYRDSDNSPLHF. The chain uses TRBV14 and TRBJ1-6; the match to TRBD1 covers 7 bases. The CDR3 covers 15 residues. Trimming cost V 5 bases and J 5 bases; bases outside gene matches: 6. Germline V gene sequence: CDR1 SGHDN, CDR2 FVKESK.

The V gene is TRBV19, the J gene TRBJ2-7, with 8 bases matching TRBD2. The J segment lost 4 bases and the V segment lost 6 bases, leaving 11 bases of the junction unmatched. CDR1 is LNHDA, CDR2 SQIVND, per germline (reference sequence). The CDR3 has 15 residues. The CDR3 DNA reads as TGTGCCAGTAGACAGGGCTCGGGAGGGCCGTACGAGCAGTACTTC. Protein: CASRQGSGGPYEQYF. Combining the CDR3 with reference TRBV19 and TRBJ2-7 gives the whole variable domain DGGITQSPKYLFRKEGQNVTLSCEQNLNHDAMYWYRQDPGQGLRLIYYSQIVNDFQKGDIAEGYSVSREKKESFPLTVTSAQKNPTAFYLCASRQGSGGPYEQYFGPGTRLTVT.

The genes are TRBV7-2 and TRBJ1-4; D unclear. CDR3 length: 13 residues. V dropped 1 base and J dropped 12 bases, with 12 bases sitting between them. CDR1 is SGHTA, CDR2 FQGNSA, per germline. CDR3 nucleotide sequence: TGTGCCAGCAGCTTAGTCGTCAAAGGGCAACTGTTTTTT. Protein sequence: CASSLVVKGQLFF.

This clonotype was found many times. This chain joins TRBV4-2 and TRBJ2-7; 10 bases fit TRBD1. Germline V CDR1 and CDR2: LGHNA, YNFKEQ. V shed 8 bases and J 12 bases; nucleotides not matched to a gene: 10. The CDR3 runs 12 residues. CDR3 residues: CASEPGTGVLYF. The CDR3 DNA follows: TGTGCCAGCGAACCCGGGACAGGGGTGTTGTACTTC.

This clonotype was seen a handful of times. This chain links TRBV5-1 with TRBJ2-3, with 10 bases aligning to TRBD1. V shed 4 bases and J 6 bases; nucleotides not matched to a gene: 11. CDR3 length: 16 residues. Germline assignment: CDR1 SGHRS and CDR2 YFSETQ. The CDR3 loop is CASSDVPGQGSDTQYF. CDR3 DNA sequence: TGCGCCAGCAGCGACGTGCCGGGACAGGGGTCGGATACGCAGTATTTT.

This clonotype was found many times. The rearrangement uses TRBV7-3 and TRBJ2-1, with TRBD2 matching 7 bases. The ends lost 2 bases at V and 3 bases at J; junction bases unmatched: 4. CDR1 is SGHTA, CDR2 FQGTGA, per germline. The CDR3 runs to 15 residues. DNA for the CDR3: TGTGCCAGCAGCTTATCCCGGACTAGCTACAATGAGCAGTTCTTC. Translation: CASSLSRTSYNEQFF.

This clonotype occurred many times. The gene calls are TRBV5-4 and TRBJ2-1; 7 nucleotides agree with TRBD2. This CDR3 has 16 residues. In germline, CDR1 is SGHNT, CDR2 YYREEE (reference sequence). V shed 0 bases and J 1 base; nucleotides not matched to a gene: 4. This CDR3 reads CASSLESGNSYNEQFF. For the CDR3, the DNA is TGTGCCAGCAGCTTGGAAAGCGGGAATTCCTACAATGAGCAGTTCTTC.

This clonotype has a handful of counts. V and J are TRBV28 and TRBJ2-6; D may be TRBD1 (6 bases). The CDR3 runs 14 residues. Germline loops: CDR1 MDHEN, CDR2 SYDVKM. With 10 bases removed from V and 12 bases from J, the gap between germline ends came to 22 bases. The CDR3 region has the DNA TGTGCCATCTCACCTCAGGGGATTTCGCGCGTCCTGACTTTC. This sequence encodes CAISPQGISRVLTF.

V usage is TRBV5-1 and J usage is TRBJ1-1; D not resolved. CDR1 SGHRS and CDR2 YFSETQ come from the germline V gene. The ends were cut back, 4 bases at V and 2 bases at J, with 12 bases in the middle. The length of the CDR3 is 14 residues. CDR3 sequence (DNA): TGCGCCAGCAGCGATTCTACAGTAAACACTGAAGCTTTCTTT. Its translation: CASSDSTVNTEAFF. Full variable domain (missing parts from reference TRBV5-1 and TRBJ1-1): KAGVTQTPRYLIKTRGQQVTLSCSPISGHRSVSWYQQTPGQGLQFLFEYFSETQRNKGNFPGRFSGRQFSNSRSEMNVSTLELGDSALYLCASSDSTVNTEAFFGQGTRLTVV.

In this sample, this clonotype turned up many times. V and J are TRBV3-1 and TRBJ1-1; D ambiguous. V lost 2 bases and J lost 0, with 10 bases in between. The CDR3 sequence is 15 residues long. Germline assignment: CDR1 LGHDT and CDR2 YNNKEL (reference sequence). CDR3 DNA: TGTGCCAGCAGCCAACGCGTCACTATGAACACTGAAGCTTTCTTT. Translation: CASSQRVTMNTEAFF.

This rearrangement joins TRBV7-3 to TRBJ2-5; TRBD1 is a possible D gene (5 bases). With 0 bases removed from V and 4 bases from J, the gap between germline ends came to 18 bases. The CDR3 has 17 residues. Germline CDR1 and CDR2: SGHTA and FQGTGA. CDR3 protein: CASSLTCSAGIRETQYF. CDR3 sequence (DNA): TGTGCCAGCAGCTTAACGTGCTCGGCAGGGATTCGAGAGACCCAGTACTTC.